This entry concerns a single T cell receptor beta chain. Its matching antigen is unknown. Trimming took 2 bases from V and 3 from J; bases not matched to a gene: 3. This CDR3 contains 15 residues. Germline loops: CDR1 LNHNV, CDR2 YYDKDF (reference sequence). These data belong to a study of T cell responses to AZD1222 COVID-19 vaccine. Broader study findings: Repertoire samples came only from after the peak T cell response. Increases in Spike-specific TCR breadth and depth were seen after two AZD1222 doses. The reported proportion of spike-specific TCRs targeting unmutated variant regions was nearly half. Possibly, clonal diversity was underestimated; donors were largely white British and included more females.

The assay was immunoSEQ multiplex PCR, and TCRdb's table has in-frame clones only and misses some. The table shows more than 100,000 clones, with 70% to 85% occurring only once. The origin of this receptor is an adult in good health. This sample comprised peripheral blood, obtained on day 0 of AZD1222 vaccination. The chain uses TRBV15 and TRBJ1-3; 8 positions match TRBD1. CDR3 amino acids: CATSRQGALGNTIYF. CDR3 bases: TGTGCCACCAGCAGACAGGGGGCGCTTGGAAACACCATATATTTT.